This TCR beta chain was sequenced for a study of blood T cell repertoires in COVID-19. Study details: Samples came from the United States, Italy and Spain, spanning acute and convalescent COVID-19. Nucleic acid was either cDNA or gDNA, and it came from T cells, B-cell-depleted T cells, or PBMCs.

Self-reported history from a screening survey and questionnaire set each donor's cohort. The CDR3 has 13 amino acids. V shed 5 bases, J shed 5 bases, and the junction held 5 bases outside the gene matches. Per the original methods: Reference gene primer amplification in the assay estimated nucleated cell counts. Generated by immunoSEQ multiplex PCR, the TCRdb table keeps only in-frame clones and is missing some. V and J calls plus clone size are reproduced from that table; the DNA served to infer D and trimming. Found here are under 350,000 clones, around 85% of them singletons; the top ten hold approximately 4.6%.

The receptor was derived from a woman aged 35 to 49 with acute COVID-19. Material: PBMCs or T cells enriched from blood (not recorded which). The rearrangement uses TRBV12-3 or TRBV12-4 and TRBJ2-7; TRBD1 aligns across 8 bases. CDR3 loop: CASSRDRFDEQYF. CDR3 sequence (DNA): TGTGCCAGCAGTCGGGACAGGTTCGACGAGCAGTACTTC.